These T cell receptor beta chains were read from a single sample in a study of glioma-infiltrating T cells after dendritic cell vaccination. The table came from immunoSEQ multiplex PCR; TCRdb's copy has only in-frame clones and leaves some out. Altogether fewer than 85,000 clones are present, about 90% being singletons, with the ten largest covering roughly 3.2%. This specimen consisted of blood, obtained before dendritic cell vaccination. The receptors come from a human donor with glioblastoma. Both conserved end residues are trimmed from each CDR3. Fields, in order: J gene, clone size, V gene, D gene, CDR3 protein. A D gene is named only where the DNA matches it firmly. Clone size, where shown, is once, few, many, or a class for clones that have expanded.

>TRBJ1-2|-|TRBV5-6|TRBD1
ASRWTGEGYT
>TRBJ2-7|-|TRBV10-3|TRBD1
AISLRDSYYEQY
>TRBJ2-7|-|TRBV5-1|-
ASSLASGFEGQY
>-|-|TRBV2|TRBD2
ASSSLAGTDEQY
>TRBJ2-6|once|TRBV10-3|-
AIGEIASGANVLT
>TRBJ1-3|-|TRBV19|-
ASSKDSPGNTIY
>TRBJ1-5|-|TRBV6-1|-
ASSVYRDGNQPQH
>TRBJ2-2|once|TRBV9|-
ASSARGGELF
>TRBJ1-2|-|TRBV2|-
ASSVEGGYGYT
>TRBJ2-7|-|TRBV2|-
ASRGQGTYEQY
>TRBJ2-3|-|TRBV4-1|-
ASSQDLAYPTDTQY
>TRBJ2-7|-|TRBV28|TRBD1
ASSSPTGGPYEQY
>TRBJ1-4|-|TRBV5-1|-
ASSSSGLNEKLF
>TRBJ2-2|-|TRBV2|-
ASREWDTGELF
>TRBJ2-1|-|TRBV4-1|TRBD2
ASSQSRVRGRDNEQF
>TRBJ2-3|-|TRBV6-6|-
ASSYSLSEDTQY
>-|-|TRBV9|TRBD1
ASSVGTGGTYEQY
>TRBJ1-1|-|TRBV5-8|-
ASSPAVSGTEAF
>TRBJ2-5|-|TRBV2|TRBD2
ASSDGSASGVPTQY
>TRBJ2-7|-|TRBV5-1|-
ASTGGAPYEQY
>TRBJ2-3|-|TRBV5-5|TRBD1
ASSPSGTGYGRTDTQY
>TRBJ1-6|-|TRBV6-1|TRBD1
ASSTRQGDSPLH
>TRBJ1-2|-|TRBV28|TRBD1
ASSLFNLRGTGHNGYT
>TRBJ2-5|few|TRBV6-1|-
ASRITSRPGETQY
>TRBJ1-1|-|TRBV29-1|TRBD1
SVSTGGPEAF
>TRBJ2-7|-|TRBV4-1|-
ASSQGASSYEQY
>TRBJ1-1|-|TRBV18|TRBD1
ASSPPQGPFGTEAF
>TRBJ1-2|-|TRBV14|TRBD1
ASSQRTGGGYT
>TRBJ2-7|-|TRBV5-1|TRBD1
ASSLGDSSGISEQY
>TRBJ1-1|-|TRBV7-9|TRBD1
ASSLDTGAEAF
>TRBJ1-1|-|TRBV6-5|-
ASSSTLKSGEAF
>TRBJ2-4|-|TRBV9|-
ASSPRESAAKNIQY
>TRBJ1-2|-|TRBV10-2|-
ASSTGNYGYT
>TRBJ2-7|once|TRBV19|-
ASSIGQGGREQY
>TRBJ2-6|-|TRBV6-6|TRBD1
ASSPRQGSGANVLT
>TRBJ1-4|-|TRBV5-1|-
ASRYRATNEKLF
>TRBJ1-6|-|TRBV4-2|TRBD1
ASSQERTGNSPLH
>-|-|TRBV6-1|-
AGGGERVFYEQY
>TRBJ2-3|-|TRBV6-5|TRBD1
ASSPGTGVSDTQY
>TRBJ1-2|-|TRBV4-1|-
ASTDILRNYGYT
>TRBJ2-1|few|TRBV5-1|TRBD2
ASSGEWGGSYNEQF
>-|-|TRBV10-2|-
ASREVGQGSSYEQY
>TRBJ1-5|-|TRBV30|-
AWSGQGRQPQH
>TRBJ1-6|-|TRBV6-1|-
ASGASSYNSPLH
>TRBJ1-5|-|TRBV4-2|-
ASSPSPGANQPQH
>TRBJ1-1|once|TRBV14|-
ASSPGNGLWGGGTAF
>TRBJ2-2|-|TRBV7-9|-
ASSHRVVGTGELF
>TRBJ2-1|-|TRBV28|-
ASSPTTDYNEQF
>TRBJ2-1|-|TRBV7-7|-
ASSLAPASTEQF